The 20 T cell receptor beta chains listed next were all sequenced from one sample in a study of Ad26.COV2.S vaccination and SARS-CoV-2 variants. The sample's treatment: some 20 received Ad26.COV2.S at low or high dose, single or two shots; about five received placebo; per-sample allocation not given. Day 63 following the first vaccine or placebo injection was when the samples were taken. The repertoire was sequenced with immunoSEQ multiplex PCR; TCRdb's copy has only in-frame clones and lacks some. The sample has around 400,000 clones, 75% to 90% seen once; the top ten hold under 2%. Material: peripheral blood, obtained in a trial of Ad26.COV2.S vaccine versus placebo. Receptors originate from a person between 18 and 60 years old who received the Ad26.COV2.S COVID-19 vaccine or a placebo.

V and J are TRBV5-5 and TRBJ1-5; 8 positions agree with TRBD1. The junction had 3 bases not matched to a gene; V was cut back by 4 bases and J by 3 bases. The CDR3 sequence is 14 residues long. Germline CDR1 reads SGHKS; CDR2 reads YYEKEE (reference sequence). CDR3 DNA: TGTGCCAGCAGCATGGACAGGGTCAATCAGCCCCAGCATTTT. It encodes CASSMDRVNQPQHF.

Note on this clone: This sample includes further DNA sequences coding for the same CDR3. The rearrangement joins TRBV18 to TRBJ1-1, with D uncertain. The CDR3 extends over 13 amino acids. Germline V gives CDR1 KGHSH, CDR2 LQKENI. V lost 3 bases and J 2 bases, leaving 7 bases between the germline ends. DNA of the CDR3: TGTGCCAGCTCACCGAAGGGAAACACTGAAGCTTTCTTT. It translates to CASSPKGNTEAFF.

The rearrangement joins TRBV2 to TRBJ2-1, with D hard to call. The ends were cut back, 2 bases at V and 2 bases at J, with 10 bases in the middle. This CDR3 is built from 15 residues. Germline V gene lookup returns CDR1 SNHLY and CDR2 FYNNEI. This chain's CDR3 is CASSENDGTYNEQFF. In nucleotides, the CDR3 is TGTGCCAGCAGTGAAAATGACGGCACCTACAATGAGCAGTTCTTC.

The V gene is TRBV6-2 or TRBV6-3, the J gene TRBJ1-5; 8 nucleotides align to TRBD1. The CDR3 is made up of 17 amino acids. Unmatched junction bases numbered 8, after V lost 3 bases and J lost 1 base. CDR1 and CDR2 from the germline V gene are MNHEY and SVGEGT. The CDR3 DNA sequence: TGTGCCAGCAGTTATTCCAGGGGGCGCATAAGCAATCAGCCCCAGCATTTT. Its protein is CASSYSRGRISNQPQHF.

The CDR3 sequence is CASRLPASDEQYF. The DNA of the CDR3 is TGTGCCAGCAGGTTACCGGCTAGCGACGAGCAGTACTTC. This chain uses TRBV27 with TRBJ2-7; D is possibly TRBD2 (6 bases). This CDR3 has 13 residues. Germline V gene sequence: CDR1 MNHEY, CDR2 SMNVEV (reference sequence). Deletions cut 6 bases from V and 5 bases from J, with 14 bases between.

The chain uses TRBV18 and TRBJ2-7; D is unclear. The CDR3 sequence is 15 residues long. Trimming cost V 2 bases and J 2 bases, with 13 bases left between them. The germline CDR1 and CDR2 sequences are KGHSH and LQKENI. Here the CDR3 reads CASSPSRGVTYEQYF. CDR3 sequence (DNA): TGTGCCAGCTCACCAAGCCGAGGCGTGACCTACGAGCAGTACTTC.

This chain links TRBV14 with TRBJ1-1; D gene uncertain. The CDR3 loop spans 16 amino acids. The germline V and J ends were trimmed by 4 bases and 1 base, with 16 bases remaining between them. Germline V gene data show CDR1 as SGHDN and CDR2 as FVKESK. CDR3 sequence: CASSPLGRAGNTEAFF. The CDR3 coding sequence is TGTGCCAGCAGCCCCCTCGGGCGGGCCGGGAACACTGAAGCTTTCTTT. Drawing the rest from reference TRBV14 and TRBJ1-1, the complete variable domain is EAGVTQFPSHSVIEKGQTVTLRCDPISGHDNLYWYRRVMGKEIKFLLHFVKESKQDESGMPNNRFLAERTGGTYSTLKVQPAELEDSGVYFCASSPLGRAGNTEAFFGQGTRLTVV.

The CDR3 protein is CASSPHGAATNEKLFF. CDR3 in DNA: TGTGCCAGCAGCCCTCACGGGGCAGCAACTAATGAAAAACTGTTTTTT. J is TRBJ1-4 and V is TRBV11-3, with a possible D match to TRBD1 (5 bases). Per germline, CDR1 SGHNT and CDR2 YENEEA. V lost 5 bases and J lost 0, with 13 bases in between. CDR3 size: 16 residues.

The chain couples TRBV3-1 (or the pseudogene TRBV3-2) to TRBJ2-2; D gene ambiguous. There are 15 residues in the CDR3. The germline V gene has CDR1 LGHDT and CDR2 YNNKEL (reference sequence). With 1 base removed from V and 1 base from J, the gap between germline ends came to 7 bases. CDR3 sequence: CASSQGTGNTGELFF. The DNA for the CDR3 is TGTGCCAGCAGCCAAGGTACTGGGAACACCGGGGAGCTGTTTTTT.

This chain links TRBV7-2 with TRBJ2-2; 8 nucleotides match TRBD2. V shed 5 bases and J 1 base; nucleotides not matched to a gene: 6. CDR1 and CDR2 from the germline V gene are SGHTA and FQGNSA. CDR3 size: 16 residues. The CDR3 region is CASSREGAKNTGELFF. The DNA for the CDR3 is TGTGCCAGCAGCCGGGAGGGTGCCAAGAACACCGGGGAGCTGTTTTTT.

The chain joins TRBV29-1 to TRBJ1-5, with D tentatively TRBD1 (5 bases). The CDR3 runs 11 residues. With 7 bases removed from V and 9 bases from J, the gap between germline ends came to 13 bases. Per the germline V gene, CDR1 is SQVTM and CDR2 is ANQGSEA. CDR3 sequence: CSASGPGPQHF. The CDR3 region has the DNA TGCAGCGCCTCAGGGCCTGGGCCCCAGCATTTT.

The chain uses TRBV27 and TRBJ1-2; perhaps TRBD1 as D (5 bases). The CDR3 contains 14 residues. Between the trimmed V and J ends, which lost 6 bases and 0 bases, there was a span of 11 bases. The V gene's germline CDR1 is MNHEY and CDR2 SMNVEV (reference sequence). The CDR3 nucleotides read TGTGCCAGCAGCCCCGACAGAGCTAACTATGGCTACACCTTC. As protein: CASSPDRANYGYTF.

The chain joins TRBV30 to TRBJ1-2; 7 bases map to TRBD1. The CDR3 is 15 amino acids. The germline V gene has CDR1 GTSNPN and CDR2 SVGIG (reference sequence). With V trimmed by 3 bases and J by 0 bases, 7 bases remained unmatched. The CDR3 DNA reads as TGTGCCTGGAGACAGGGGAATGGAGCTAACTATGGCTACACCTTC. It specifies CAWRQGNGANYGYTF.

The chain employs TRBV30 and TRBJ1-1; D perhaps matches TRBD1 (6 bases). The CDR3 runs 14 residues. The germline V and J ends were trimmed by 2 bases and 1 base, with 11 bases remaining between them. CDR1 GTSNPN and CDR2 SVGIG come from the germline V gene (reference sequence). The chain's CDR3 is CAWSLRGRNTEAFF. The CDR3 bases are TGTGCCTGGAGTCTCAGGGGCCGGAACACTGAAGCTTTCTTT.

The chain carries TRBV10-3 and TRBJ1-4, with D possibly being TRBD1 (6 bases). The CDR3 has 15 residues. In germline, CDR1 is ENHRY, CDR2 SYGVKD. V was cut by 3 bases and J by 1 base, with 9 bases left in between. Here the CDR3 DNA reads TGTGCCATCAGTGAACAGGGAGGAACTAATGAAAAACTGTTTTTT. Amino acids: CAISEQGGTNEKLFF.

The V and J genes are TRBV9 and TRBJ2-5, with D perhaps TRBD2 (5 bases). Germline CDR1 reads SGDLS; CDR2 reads YYNGEE. Trimming removed 3 bases at V and 2 bases at J, with 11 bases between. This CDR3 is 14 amino acids long. In DNA, the CDR3 is TGTGCCAGCAGCGCGGCGGGTATGCAAGAGACCCAGTACTTC. Encoded protein: CASSAAGMQETQYF.

This clone has only one observation. This chain links TRBV27 with TRBJ2-3; a weak D match, TRBD1 (5 bases). V lost 2 bases to trimming and J lost 4 bases, with 13 bases between them. The CDR3 is 15 amino acids. The germline gives CDR1 MNHEY, CDR2 SMNVEV (reference sequence). CDR3 in DNA: TGTGCCAGCAGTTTAGGGGCTAGTCTCCCAGATACGCAGTATTTT. Its protein product is CASSLGASLPDTQYF.

The chain carries TRBV10-3 and TRBJ1-2; no definite D call. CDR3 size: 16 residues. Germline V gives CDR1 ENHRY, CDR2 SYGVKD. V lost 6 bases and J 0 bases, leaving 17 bases between the germline ends. The CDR3 sequence: CAIRPPPETANYGYTF. CDR3 coding DNA: TGTGCCATCAGACCACCGCCGGAGACCGCTAACTATGGCTACACCTTC.

The chain carries TRBV6-5 and TRBJ2-5; a weak D match, TRBD2 (6 bases). CDR3 length: 13 amino acids. Trimming pared 4 bases from V and 4 bases from J, leaving 10 bases between. In germline, CDR1 is MNHEY, CDR2 SVGAGI. Here the CDR3 reads CASSFLGGETQYF. The CDR3 DNA is TGTGCCAGCAGTTTTCTGGGGGGAGAGACCCAGTACTTC.

The sample holds one count of this clone. This chain joins TRBV19 and TRBJ2-4; D is perhaps TRBD2 (6 bases). The CDR3 is made up of 18 amino acids. V was trimmed by 5 bases and J by 2 bases, leaving 22 bases between them. Germline loops: CDR1 LNHDA, CDR2 SQIVND (reference sequence). CDR3 loop: CASSPGEEGAWSKNIQYF. CDR3 in DNA: TGTGCCAGTAGTCCCGGTGAGGAGGGTGCGTGGTCCAAAAACATTCAGTACTTC.